Shown below are 9 T cell receptor beta chains from a single sample sequenced in a study of T cell responses to AZD1222 COVID-19 vaccine. The table came from immunoSEQ multiplex PCR; TCRdb's copy has only in-frame clones and leaves some out. Altogether about 150,000 clones are present, around nine tenths being singletons, with the ten largest covering roughly 4.7%. Sample: peripheral blood, taken on day 0 of AZD1222 vaccination. These receptors all stem from an adult in good health.

This clone has just one count. The V and J genes are TRBV6-5 and TRBJ1-1; D remains unclear. Trimming shortened V by 2 bases and J by 1 base, and 2 bases separated the two germline ends. The CDR3 is 12 residues long. Germline CDR1 and CDR2: MNHEY and SVGAGI. The DNA for the CDR3 is TGTGCCAGCAGTTACAAGAACACTGAAGCTTTCTTT. Protein: CASSYKNTEAFF.

The rearrangement uses TRBV11-1 and TRBJ2-1, with D maybe TRBD2 (5 bases). Germline V gene data show CDR1 as SGHAT and CDR2 as FQDESV (reference sequence). The CDR3 consists of 14 residues. With 3 bases removed from V and 15 bases from J, the gap between germline ends came to 21 bases. The CDR3 here is CASSFILVGAERFF. The CDR3 DNA follows: TGTGCCAGCAGCTTTATTTTAGTGGGAGCGGAACGGTTCTTC.

The J gene is TRBJ1-2, the V gene TRBV18; unclear D gene. The V end lost 0 bases, the J end lost 2 bases, and 7 bases lay between the germline ends. The germline V gene has CDR1 KGHSH and CDR2 LQKENI. The CDR3 covers 14 residues. In DNA, the CDR3 is TGTGCCAGCTCACCACCGAACCCCAACTATGGCTACACCTTC. Translation: CASSPPNPNYGYTF.

This clone was detected once. V gene TRBV4-3 combines with J gene TRBJ1-1, with D unresolved. The CDR3 totals 14 residues. The germline V gene encodes CDR1 LGHNA and CDR2 YSLEER. Deletions cut 0 bases from V and 4 bases from J, with 9 bases between. The CDR3 nucleotides read TGCGCCAGCAGCCAAGATACCCTGGGCACTGAAGCTTTCTTT. Amino acid sequence: CASSQDTLGTEAFF.

The rearrangement uses TRBV7-2 and TRBJ1-2; 9 nucleotides match TRBD1. Per the germline V gene, CDR1 is SGHTA and CDR2 is FQGNSA. V gave up 1 base and J gave up 7 bases; unmatched junction bases: 4. The CDR3 runs 14 residues. CDR3 bases: TGTGCCAGCAGCTTAGACACAGGGGGCTCTGGCTACACCTTC. Its protein is CASSLDTGGSGYTF.

This clone was observed a handful of times. The chain uses TRBV19 and TRBJ2-1, with D tentatively TRBD2 (5 bases). This CDR3 has 14 amino acids. V lost 2 bases and J lost 7, with 12 bases in between. Per germline, CDR1 LNHDA and CDR2 SQIVND (reference sequence). CDR3 protein: CASSILASKNEQFF. The DNA for the CDR3 is TGTGCCAGTAGTATATTAGCGAGTAAAAATGAGCAGTTCTTC. Based on the CDR3 plus reference TRBV19 and TRBJ2-1, the full variable domain is DGGITQSPKYLFRKEGQNVTLSCEQNLNHDAMYWYRQDPGQGLRLIYYSQIVNDFQKGDIAEGYSVSREKKESFPLTVTSAQKNPTAFYLCASSILASKNEQFFGPGTRLTVL.

This sequence joins TRBV5-1 and TRBJ2-6; D not resolved. The CDR3 totals 14 residues. V was pared by 2 bases and J by 3 bases, with 6 bases between. Germline V CDR1 and CDR2: SGHRS, YFSETQ. CDR3 amino acids: CASSFFGGANVLTF. As DNA, the CDR3 is TGCGCCAGCAGCTTTTTCGGTGGGGCCAACGTCCTGACTTTC.

This chain links TRBV29-1 with TRBJ2-3; 8 nucleotides align to TRBD2. The V gene end was trimmed by 6 bases and the J gene end by 4 bases; junction bases not matched to a gene: 9. Germline assignment: CDR1 SQVTM and CDR2 ANQGSEA. The CDR3 has 14 amino acids. CDR3 sequence reads: CSVDDGLAADTQYF. The CDR3 DNA reads TGCAGCGTCGATGATGGACTAGCAGCAGATACGCAGTATTTT.

The gene calls are TRBV5-1 and TRBJ2-7, with D maybe TRBD2 (6 bases). The germline gives CDR1 SGHRS, CDR2 YFSETQ. The V end lost 0 bases, the J end lost 7 bases, and 17 bases lay between the germline ends. The CDR3 consists of 15 residues. The CDR3 region has the DNA TGCGCCAGCAGCTTGGATCCGGGACTCGGGTGGGAGCAGTACTTC. Protein product: CASSLDPGLGWEQYF.